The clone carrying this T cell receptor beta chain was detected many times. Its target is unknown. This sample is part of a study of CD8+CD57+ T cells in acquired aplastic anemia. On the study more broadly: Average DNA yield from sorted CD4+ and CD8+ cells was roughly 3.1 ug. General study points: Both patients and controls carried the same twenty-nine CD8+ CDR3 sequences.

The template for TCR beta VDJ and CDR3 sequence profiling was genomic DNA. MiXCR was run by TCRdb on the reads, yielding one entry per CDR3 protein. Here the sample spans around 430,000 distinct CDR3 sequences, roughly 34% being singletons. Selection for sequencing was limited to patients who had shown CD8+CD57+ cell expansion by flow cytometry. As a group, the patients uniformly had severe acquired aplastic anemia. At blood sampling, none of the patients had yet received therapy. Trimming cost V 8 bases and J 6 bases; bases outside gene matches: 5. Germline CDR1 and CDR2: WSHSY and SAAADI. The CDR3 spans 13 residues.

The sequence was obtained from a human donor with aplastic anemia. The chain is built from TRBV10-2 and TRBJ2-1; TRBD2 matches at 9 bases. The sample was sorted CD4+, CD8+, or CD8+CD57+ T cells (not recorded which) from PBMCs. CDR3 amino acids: CASLLAGANEQFF. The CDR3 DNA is TGCGCCAGCTTACTAGCGGGTGCCAATGAGCAGTTCTTC.